This T cell receptor beta chain emerged from a study of patients and donors after allogeneic stem cell transplantation. There are 15 residues in the CDR3. The V gene's germline CDR1 is SEHNR and CDR2 FQNEAQ (reference sequence). With 3 bases clipped from V and 7 bases from J, the junction kept 6 bases outside the gene matches. TCRdb ran MiXCR on the RT-PCR reads and lists one entry per CDR3 protein. In the table there are around 160,000 distinct CDR3 sequences, 30% of which are singletons. The origin of this receptor is a human donor who was either an allogeneic HSCT recipient or a stem cell or donor lymphocyte infusion donor (not recorded which). It is not recorded whose cells these are; they may come from a transplant donor. Source material: blood, either unsorted or a sorted T cell fraction (not recorded which). J is TRBJ1-2 and V is TRBV7-9; 12 bases line up with TRBD1. The DNA for the CDR3 is TGTGCCAGCAGCTTGTTGGGACAGGGGGCGCGTGGCTACACCTTC. As protein: CASSLLGQGARGYTF.